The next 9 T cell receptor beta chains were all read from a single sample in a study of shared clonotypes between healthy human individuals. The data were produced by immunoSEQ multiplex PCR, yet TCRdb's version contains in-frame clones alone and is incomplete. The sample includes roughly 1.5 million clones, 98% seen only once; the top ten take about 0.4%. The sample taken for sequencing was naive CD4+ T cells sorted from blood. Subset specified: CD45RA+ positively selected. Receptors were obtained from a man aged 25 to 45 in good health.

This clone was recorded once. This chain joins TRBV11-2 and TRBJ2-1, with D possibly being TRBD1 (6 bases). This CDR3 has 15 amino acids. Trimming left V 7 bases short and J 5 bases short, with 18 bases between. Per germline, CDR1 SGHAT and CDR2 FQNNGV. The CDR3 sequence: CASTLSGRDNNEQFF. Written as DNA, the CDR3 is TGTGCCAGCACCCTTTCGGGTAGGGACAACAATGAGCAGTTCTTC.

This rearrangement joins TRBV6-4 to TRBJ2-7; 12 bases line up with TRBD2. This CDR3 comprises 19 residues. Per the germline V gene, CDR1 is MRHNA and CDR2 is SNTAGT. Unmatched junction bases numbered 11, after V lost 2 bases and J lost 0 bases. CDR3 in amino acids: CASSDPPGLAGTSSYEQYF. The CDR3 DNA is TGTGCCAGCAGTGACCCACCGGGACTAGCGGGTACGAGCTCCTACGAGCAGTACTTC.

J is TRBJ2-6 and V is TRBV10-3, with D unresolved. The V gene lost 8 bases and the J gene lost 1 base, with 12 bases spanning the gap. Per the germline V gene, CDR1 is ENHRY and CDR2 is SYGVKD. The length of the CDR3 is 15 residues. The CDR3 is CAIPTTPSGANVLTF. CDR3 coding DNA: TGTGCCATCCCCACGACCCCATCTGGGGCCAACGTCCTGACTTTC.

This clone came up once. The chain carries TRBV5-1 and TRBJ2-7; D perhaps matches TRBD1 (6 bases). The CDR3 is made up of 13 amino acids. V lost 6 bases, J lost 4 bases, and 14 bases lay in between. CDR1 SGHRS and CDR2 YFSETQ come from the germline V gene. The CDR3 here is CASTRGSAYEQYF. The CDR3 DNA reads TGCGCCAGCACGAGGGGGTCGGCTTACGAGCAGTACTTC.

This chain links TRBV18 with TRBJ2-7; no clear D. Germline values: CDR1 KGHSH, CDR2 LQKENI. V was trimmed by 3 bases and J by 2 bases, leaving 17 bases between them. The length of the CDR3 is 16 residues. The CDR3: CASSPVLAEGPYEQYF. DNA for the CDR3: TGTGCCAGCTCACCCGTACTCGCGGAAGGTCCCTACGAGCAGTACTTC. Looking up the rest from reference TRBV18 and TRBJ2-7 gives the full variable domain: NAGVMQNPRHLVRRRGQEARLRCSPMKGHSHVYWYRQLPEEGLKFMVYLQKENIIDESGMPKERFSAEFPKEGPSILRIQQVVRGDSAAYFCASSPVLAEGPYEQYFGPGTRLTVT.

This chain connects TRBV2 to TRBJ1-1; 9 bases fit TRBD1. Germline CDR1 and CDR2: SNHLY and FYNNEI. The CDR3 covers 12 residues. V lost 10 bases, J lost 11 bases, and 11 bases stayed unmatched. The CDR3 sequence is CATSDRDRDAFF. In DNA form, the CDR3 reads TGTGCCACTTCCGACCGGGACAGGGATGCTTTCTTT.

CDR3 sequence (DNA): TGTGCCAGCCCCCTCGGGAGTAGGCAGGATGAGCAGTTCTTC. It specifies CASPLGSRQDEQFF. This rearrangement joins TRBV7-9 to TRBJ2-1; D perhaps matches TRBD2 (6 bases). Germline V gives CDR1 SEHNR, CDR2 FQNEAQ (reference sequence). The CDR3 is 14 residues long. V was trimmed by 8 bases and J by 8 bases, leaving 19 bases between them. The entire variable domain, with the rest obtained from reference TRBV7-9 and TRBJ2-1, is as follows: DTGVSQNPRHKITKRGQNVTFRCDPISEHNRLYWYRQTLGQGPEFLTYFQNEAQLEKSRLLSDRFSAERPKGSFSTLEIQRTEQGDSAMYLCASPLGSRQDEQFFGPGTRLTVL.

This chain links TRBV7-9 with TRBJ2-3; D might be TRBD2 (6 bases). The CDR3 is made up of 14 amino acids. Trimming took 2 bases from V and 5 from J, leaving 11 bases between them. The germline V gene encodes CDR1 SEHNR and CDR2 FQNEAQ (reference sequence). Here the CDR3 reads CASSLTSSRDTQYF. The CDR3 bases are TGTGCCAGCAGCTTAACTAGCTCCAGAGATACGCAGTATTTT.

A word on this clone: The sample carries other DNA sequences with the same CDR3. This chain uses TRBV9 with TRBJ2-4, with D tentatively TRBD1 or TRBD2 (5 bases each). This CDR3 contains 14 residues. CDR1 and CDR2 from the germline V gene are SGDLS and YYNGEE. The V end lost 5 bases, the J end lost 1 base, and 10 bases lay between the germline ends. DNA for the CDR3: TGTGCCAGCAGTGCCGAGGGGGCCAAAAACATTCAGTACTTC. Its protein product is CASSAEGAKNIQYF.